What follows are 32 T cell receptor beta chains derived from one specimen sequenced in a study of regulatory T cells in long-lasting Graves disease. With iRepertoire HTBI primers and Arm-PCR of CDR3 regions, TCR beta libraries were built. One entry per CDR3 protein results from TCRdb running MiXCR on the multiplex PCR reads. This table holds approximately 690,000 distinct CDR3 sequences, about 32% found once. Indicated time point: persistent/refractory GD, antithyroid drugs over 5 years with positive TRAb. RNA isolated from PBMCs was used to make the TCR library. This sample comprised peripheral blood mononuclear cells (PBMCs), obtained when the disease was refractory, from a patient treated with antithyroid drugs. Receptors originate from a female donor with Graves disease.

This chain links TRBV2 with TRBJ1-1, with D possibly TRBD1 on 6 matching bases. Germline V lookup: CDR1 SNHLY, CDR2 FYNNEI. There are 13 residues in the CDR3. The CDR3 protein is CVSRVEGGTEAFF. DNA for the CDR3: TGTGTCAGTAGAGTCGAGGGGGGGACTGAAGCTTTCTTT.

This clonotype came up many times. The CDR3 DNA reads TGTGCCAGCAGTTTAAATTACATAGGACAAAACACTGAAGCTTTCTTT. Translation gives CASSLNYIGQNTEAFF. V and J are TRBV28 and TRBJ1-1, with a weak D call TRBD1 (5 bases). The CDR3 runs 16 residues. Between the trimmed V and J ends, which lost 2 bases and 2 bases, there was a span of 15 bases. Per germline, CDR1 MDHEN and CDR2 SYDVKM.

In its sample, this clonotype was seen a few times. The V gene is TRBV12-3 or TRBV12-4, the J gene TRBJ1-2, with 10 bases aligning to TRBD1. The CDR3 is 14 amino acids. V lost 3 bases and J lost 8; bases outside the gene matches: 6. CDR3 DNA: TGTGCCAGCAGTTTCGGGACAGGGGCGGGGGGCTACACCTTC. This sequence encodes CASSFGTGAGGYTF.

This clonotype was detected only a few times. The chain couples TRBV5-1 to TRBJ1-1; TRBD1 might be the D (6 bases). Germline V gives CDR1 SGHRS, CDR2 YFSETQ. CDR3 length equals 16 residues. V shed 3 bases and J shed 1 base, with 16 bases lying between them. The CDR3 spells CASSSPRGARNTEAFF. The CDR3 nucleotides are TGCGCCAGCAGCTCCCCCCGGGGGGCAAGGAACACTGAAGCTTTCTTT. The variable domain in full, with the rest retrieved from reference TRBV5-1 and TRBJ1-1, is KAGVTQTPRYLIKTRGQQVTLSCSPISGHRSVSWYQQTPGQGLQFLFEYFSETQRNKGNFPGRFSGRQFSNSRSEMNVSTLELGDSALYLCASSSPRGARNTEAFFGQGTRLTVV.

This clonotype was picked up a small number of times. The V call is TRBV25-1, the J call TRBJ1-5, with a weak D call TRBD1 (6 bases). The CDR3 extends over 16 amino acids. Germline V gives CDR1 MGHDK, CDR2 SYGVNS. Trimming cost V 3 bases and J 2 bases, with 14 bases left between them. The CDR3 bases are TGTGCCAGCAGTGACCACACAGGGAACGGCAATCAGCCCCAGCATTTT. Residues: CASSDHTGNGNQPQHF.

The chain recombines TRBV25-1 with TRBJ2-4; TRBD2 might be the D (5 bases). This CDR3 spans 11 amino acids. Trimming pared 4 bases from V and 8 bases from J, leaving 6 bases between. CDR1 and CDR2 (germline): MGHDK, SYGVNS. This CDR3 reads CASSVRDIQYF. CDR3 nucleotides: TGTGCCAGCAGTGTGAGGGACATTCAGTACTTC.

In this sample, this clonotype turned up a few times. V usage is TRBV28 and J usage is TRBJ1-5; D possibly corresponds to TRBD1 (6 bases). V lost 6 bases to trimming and J lost 2 bases, with 17 bases between them. The CDR3 length is 16 residues. Germline CDR1 and CDR2: MDHEN and SYDVKM. In DNA, the CDR3 is TGTGCCAGCAGACTTGGGGGGGCTTTGGGCAATCAGCCCCAGCATTTT. Translated, it gives CASRLGGALGNQPQHF.

This chain's CDR3 is CASSQRSAEHQPQHF. The CDR3 DNA sequence: TGTGCCAGCAGTCAGAGGTCAGCAGAACATCAGCCCCAGCATTTT. The chain recombines TRBV12-3 or TRBV12-4 with TRBJ1-5, with D hard to call. V lost 5 bases and J 5 bases, leaving 16 bases between the germline ends. The CDR3 has 15 amino acids.

A few counts support this clonotype. The CDR3 is CASSYHPYGYTF. The CDR3 DNA sequence: TGTGCCAGCAGTTACCACCCTTATGGCTACACCTTC. V usage is TRBV12-3 or TRBV12-4 and J usage is TRBJ1-2, with no clear D. This CDR3 spans 12 amino acids. V dropped 4 bases and J dropped 5 bases, with 8 bases sitting between them.

The gene calls are TRBV30 and TRBJ1-1, with D unclear. Trimming took 8 bases from V and 4 from J, leaving 17 bases between them. Germline assignment: CDR1 GTSNPN and CDR2 SVGIG (reference sequence). The CDR3 spans 13 residues. Here the CDR3 DNA reads TGTGCCACTAAAGGAAGGGTAACCACTGAAGCTTTCTTT. Translation: CATKGRVTTEAFF.

This chain joins TRBV29-1 and TRBJ2-1; TRBD2 agrees at 8 bases. Germline CDR1 SQVTM, CDR2 ANQGSEA. The length of the CDR3 is 13 residues. The V segment lost 6 bases and the J segment 0 bases; nucleotides outside the gene matches: 1. CDR3 in DNA: TGCAGCGTCCTAGCGGGCTCCTACAATGAGCAGTTCTTC. This codes for CSVLAGSYNEQFF.

The chain combines TRBV6-1 with TRBJ1-4, with 8 bases matching TRBD1. The CDR3 sequence is 17 residues long. V was pared by 0 bases and J by 2 bases, with 5 bases of the junction left unmatched. Germline lookup yields CDR1 MNHNS and CDR2 SASEGT. This CDR3 is CASSEAPYRGTNEKLFF. DNA of the CDR3: TGTGCCAGCAGTGAAGCCCCTTACAGGGGGACTAATGAAAAACTGTTTTTT.

This clonotype was detected ten times or more. V gene TRBV12-3 or TRBV12-4 combines with J gene TRBJ1-2; 8 positions match TRBD1. This CDR3 spans 15 amino acids. Trimming removed 6 bases from V and 4 bases from J; junction bases left unmatched: 10. The chain's CDR3 is CASRGGQAKSYGYTF. The CDR3, as DNA: TGTGCCAGCAGGGGGGGACAGGCCAAGAGCTATGGCTACACCTTC.

About this clonotype itself: This CDR3 is missing its conserved last phenylalanine or tryptophan, likely due to a read error. This sequence joins TRBV28 and TRBJ1-2; D might be TRBD1 (5 bases). Per the germline V gene, CDR1 is MDHEN and CDR2 is SYDVKM. The V and J ends lost 2 bases and 7 bases respectively, with 17 bases between them. This CDR3 contains 15 residues. CDR3 in amino acids: CASSLGRAGPGGYTL. CDR3 nucleotides: TGTGCCAGCAGTTTAGGCCGAGCGGGGCCGGGTGGCTACACCCTC.

The gene calls are TRBV5-1 and TRBJ2-7; perhaps TRBD2 as D (6 bases). CDR1 and CDR2 (germline): SGHRS, YFSETQ. The length of the CDR3 is 14 residues. Trimming took off 0 bases at V and 5 bases at J, with 12 bases between the two ends. CDR3 region: CASSLVTGVDEQYF. The CDR3 DNA reads TGCGCCAGCAGCTTGGTGACGGGAGTCGACGAGCAGTACTTC.

Regarding this clonotype: No conserved phenylalanine or tryptophan is present at the end of the CDR3, so a read error is the likely explanation. The gene calls are TRBV28 and TRBJ1-5; D call uncertain. The V gene lost 1 base and the J gene lost 1 base, with 11 bases spanning the gap. Germline-derived CDR1 and CDR2 are MDHEN and SYDVKM. CDR3 length: 16 amino acids. CDR3 coding DNA: TGTGCCAGCAGTTTATTGGCCAGGCTAAGCAATCAGCCCCAGCATTCT. Protein: CASSLLARLSNQPQHS.

This clonotype has only a few counts. The rearrangement uses TRBV3-1 and TRBJ1-1, with D tentatively TRBD1 (5 bases). Per germline, CDR1 LGHDT and CDR2 YNNKEL (reference sequence). Trimming took off 1 base at V and 0 bases at J, with 12 bases between the two ends. The CDR3 extends over 16 amino acids. CDR3 loop: CASSQGGGVMNTEAFF. The CDR3 coding sequence is TGTGCCAGCAGCCAAGGGGGGGGAGTGATGAACACTGAAGCTTTCTTT.

The chain is built from TRBV6-2 or TRBV6-3 and TRBJ2-3; 7 bases fit TRBD1. After removal of 4 bases from V and 0 bases from J, the junction contained 4 bases not matched to a gene. Germline V gives CDR1 MNHEY, CDR2 SVGEGT. CDR3 size: 15 residues. The CDR3 region has the DNA TGTGCCAGCAGTTCAGGACAGGTCAGCACAGATACGCAGTATTTT. Translation: CASSSGQVSTDTQYF.

This clonotype was seen only a few times. The chain carries TRBV6-1 and TRBJ1-3; D is unresolved. The CDR3 covers 14 residues. The germline V gene has CDR1 MNHNS and CDR2 SASEGT. V lost 5 bases, J lost 0 bases, and 8 bases lay in between. CDR3 sequence (DNA): TGTGCCAGCAGTACCGGAAACTCTGGAAACACCATATATTTT. Translated, it gives CASSTGNSGNTIYF.

The chain combines TRBV27 with TRBJ1-1; no clear D gene. V was pared by 2 bases and J by 7 bases, with 8 bases between. CDR3 size: 12 residues. Germline V lookup: CDR1 MNHEY, CDR2 SMNVEV (reference sequence). CDR3 in amino acids: CASSLPSGEAFF. For the CDR3, the DNA is TGTGCCAGCAGTTTACCTAGTGGTGAAGCTTTCTTT.

This clonotype was observed a few times. The chain employs TRBV6-5 and TRBJ2-2; TRBD2 matches 7 bases. CDR1 and CDR2 (germline): MNHEY, SVGAGI. The V gene end was trimmed by 0 bases and the J gene end by 4 bases; junction bases not matched to a gene: 11. The CDR3 extends over 18 amino acids. DNA of the CDR3: TGTGCCAGCAGTTACTCCTTCCGTCCGGGACTACCCACCGGGGAGCTGTTTTTT. Its protein is CASSYSFRPGLPTGELFF.

This clonotype was recorded a few times. The chain employs TRBV29-1 and TRBJ1-1; TRBD1 matches at 9 bases. Germline CDR1 reads SQVTM; CDR2 reads ANQGSEA. The CDR3 spans 14 residues. Losses at the gene ends were 1 base for V and 6 bases for J; bases not matched to a gene: 6. CDR3 region: CSVEARDRAAEAFF. The CDR3 DNA sequence: TGCAGCGTTGAAGCCCGGGACAGGGCGGCTGAAGCTTTCTTT.

The V gene is TRBV29-1, the J gene TRBJ2-5; TRBD2 aligns across 8 bases. The trim removed 6 bases at V and 1 base at J, leaving 10 bases unmatched. The CDR3 runs 15 residues. Germline V gene sequence: CDR1 SQVTM, CDR2 ANQGSEA. DNA for the CDR3: TGCAGCGTCCTGGGGCTAGCGGGCAGCCAAGAGACCCAGTACTTC. Translated, it gives CSVLGLAGSQETQYF. Drawing the rest from reference TRBV29-1 and TRBJ2-5, the complete variable domain is SAVISQKPSRDICQRGTSLTIQCQVDSQVTMMFWYRQQPGQSLTLIATANQGSEATYESGFVIDKFPISRPNLTFSTLTVSNMSPEDSSIYLCSVLGLAGSQETQYFGPGTRLLVL.

CDR3 protein: CASSVGGQGTYGYTF. In DNA, the CDR3 is TGTGCCAGCAGCGTAGGGGGACAGGGGACCTATGGCTACACCTTC. The chain links TRBV9 to TRBJ1-2, with 10 bases matching TRBD1. V shed 0 bases and J 4 bases; nucleotides not matched to a gene: 3. Germline V lookup: CDR1 SGDLS, CDR2 YYNGEE. This CDR3 is 15 amino acids long.

The chain uses TRBV29-1 and TRBJ2-7, with 11 bases identical to TRBD2. CDR3 length: 17 amino acids. V shed 5 bases, J shed 4 bases, and the junction held 16 bases outside the gene matches. Germline-derived CDR1 and CDR2 are SQVTM and ANQGSEA. The CDR3 nucleotides are TGCAGCGTTAACCAGGGCTTTAGCGGGAGGGAACAATACGAGCAGTACTTC. Protein sequence: CSVNQGFSGREQYEQYF.

In DNA, the CDR3 is TGCAGCGTGGCCGACAGGGTGGGAGGCTACACCTTC. The encoded protein is CSVADRVGGYTF. This chain links TRBV29-1 with TRBJ1-2; 7 bases agree with TRBD1. J gave up 8 bases and V 6 bases, and 9 bases lay outside the gene matches. Germline lookup yields CDR1 SQVTM and CDR2 ANQGSEA. CDR3 size: 12 residues.

The table lists this clonotype with a few counts. This sequence joins TRBV6-1 and TRBJ2-7; a weak D match, TRBD2 (5 bases). The CDR3 runs 13 residues. Trimming cost V 4 bases and J 0 bases, with 7 bases left between them. The germline V gene has CDR1 MNHNS and CDR2 SASEGT. The DNA of the CDR3 is TGTGCCAGCAGTGGGGAGCGCTCCTACGAGCAGTACTTC. Encoded protein: CASSGERSYEQYF.

This clonotype has a count of ten or more. The rearrangement joins TRBV2 to TRBJ1-2, with 9 bases fitting TRBD1. Per germline, CDR1 SNHLY and CDR2 FYNNEI. V dropped 6 bases and J dropped 4; count of bases not matched to a gene: 6. CDR3 size: 14 residues. CDR3 nucleotide sequence: TGTGCCAGCAGAGAGGGACAGGGAACCTATGGCTACACCTTC. This encodes CASREGQGTYGYTF.

This clonotype came up a few times. CDR3 sequence: CSALLLGTGGNSPLHF. DNA of the CDR3: TGCAGTGCCCTTTTACTTGGGACAGGGGGTAATTCACCCCTCCACTTT. The gene calls are TRBV20-1 and TRBJ1-6, with TRBD1 matching over 11 bases. V lost 6 bases to trimming and J lost 6 bases; unmatched junction nucleotides: 10. This CDR3 has 16 residues. Germline-derived CDR1 and CDR2 are DFQATT and SNEGSKA (reference sequence).

This clonotype was picked up a small number of times. This chain joins TRBV27 and TRBJ2-7, with a possible D match to TRBD1 (6 bases). Germline V gene lookup returns CDR1 MNHEY and CDR2 SMNVEV (reference sequence). Trimming left V 4 bases short and J 6 bases short, with 10 bases between. The CDR3 is 12 residues long. CDR3 sequence reads: CASSSQGFEQYF. DNA for the CDR3: TGTGCCAGCAGTTCACAGGGCTTCGAGCAGTACTTC.

This clonotype was found a few times. This chain uses TRBV30 with TRBJ1-2, with D possibly TRBD1 on 6 matching bases. The CDR3 covers 12 residues. Trimming pared 1 base from V and 4 bases from J, leaving 7 bases between. Germline-derived CDR1 and CDR2 are GTSNPN and SVGIG (reference sequence). CDR3 residues: CAWSGTAYGYTF. The CDR3 nucleotides read TGTGCCTGGAGTGGGACAGCCTATGGCTACACCTTC.

The table lists this clonotype with many counts. CDR3 in DNA: TGTGCCTGGAGGGACGGATATAGCAATCAGCCCCAGCATTTT. As protein: CAWRDGYSNQPQHF. The chain combines TRBV2 with TRBJ1-5, with a weak D call TRBD1 (5 bases). The V gene lost 11 bases and the J gene lost 0 bases, with 14 bases spanning the gap. Germline values: CDR1 SNHLY, CDR2 FYNNEI. This CDR3 comprises 14 residues. The variable domain in full, completed from reference TRBV2 and TRBJ1-5, reads EPEVTQTPSHQVTQMGQEVILRCVPISNHLYFYWYRQILGQKVEFLVSFYNNEISEKSEIFDDQFSVERPDGSNFTLKIRSTKLEDSAMYFCAWRDGYSNQPQHFGDGTRLSIL.